This T cell receptor beta chain originates from a study of T cells in women clearing cervical HPV infection. Study-level information: Controls' single incident HPV16 infection cleared within 12 months without precancer. Case blood was drawn a median approximately 21 weeks after lesion detection.

A word on this clone: The read ends 3 residues shy of where the CDR3 ends; the end is completed using the germline J gene.

Germline lookup yields CDR1 SEHNR and CDR2 FQNEAQ (reference sequence). This CDR3 has 15 residues. Trimming cost V 2 bases and J 3 bases; bases outside gene matches: 2. Assay used: immunoSEQ multiplex PCR; TCRdb lists only in-frame clones, some missing. Recorded for this sample: about 30,000 clones. All donors had a single incident cervical HPV16 infection, not prevalent. The sequence was obtained from a woman between 18 and 70 years old with a cervical HPV16 infection that either progressed to CIN3+ or cleared (not recorded which). V is TRBV7-9 and J is TRBJ2-1, with 9 bases fitting TRBD2. The source material was blood buffy coat. The CDR3 reads CASSLSGRHYNEQFF. CDR3 bases read: TGTGCCAGCAGCTTAAGCGGGAGGCACTACAATGAG. Supplemented by reference TRBV7-9 and TRBJ2-1, the full variable domain reads DTGVSQNPRHKITKRGQNVTFRCDPISEHNRLYWYRQTLGQGPEFLTYFQNEAQLEKSRLLSDRFSAERPKGSFSTLEIQRTEQGDSAMYLCASSLSGRHYNEQFFGPGTRLTVL.